This TCR beta chain derives from a study of Ad26.COV2.S vaccination and SARS-CoV-2 variants. For the study at large: Ad26.COV2.S shots went into the muscle once or twice, 56 days apart. Study-wide points: Possibly, TCR breadth and depth analyses underestimated total T cell responses. Participants in the vaccine arm had higher spike-specific TCR breadth; placebo recipients had lower. Vaccine recipients and placebo recipients showed similar non-spike TCR breadth.

TCRdb keeps only in-frame clones here, not all; method: immunoSEQ multiplex PCR. The sample holds hundreds of thousands of clones; 90% are singletons and the top ten take more than 9%. Stated treatment: roughly 19 received Ad26.COV2.S at low or high dose, single or two shots; about 5 received placebo; per-sample allocation not given. The investigators took samples on day 63 after the first vaccine or placebo injection. To note about this clone: Its specificity is not known.

The sequence came from a person aged 18-65 years who received the Ad26.COV2.S COVID-19 vaccine or a placebo. This sample comprised peripheral blood, obtained in a trial of Ad26.COV2.S vaccine versus placebo.

The CDR3 nucleotides read TGCGCCAGCAGCTTGGGCCAATACACAGATACGCAGTATTTT. Protein sequence: CASSLGQYTDTQYF. The chain joins TRBV5-1 to TRBJ2-3; D remains ambiguous. The germline V gene has CDR1 SGHRS and CDR2 YFSETQ. The V and J ends lost 0 bases and 2 bases respectively, with 7 bases between them. The CDR3 is 14 residues long.